These 29 T cell receptor beta chains originate from one sample sequenced in a study of cytomegalovirus exposure and HLA in healthy donors. Use of 60 Vbeta and 13 Jbeta primers characterized the PCR. Profiled with immunoSEQ multiplex PCR; TCRdb holds only in-frame clones, not every one. The sample lists 55,000 to 65,000 clones; 75% to 85% were seen once. Material for sequencing was PBMCs. These receptors originate from a human donor in good health.

The CDR3, as DNA: TGTGCCAGCAGCGCAGACAGGAACACTGAAGCTTTCTTT. Amino acids: CASSADRNTEAFF. This chain links TRBV11-3 with TRBJ1-1; D possibly corresponds to TRBD1 (5 bases). CDR1 is SGHNT, CDR2 YENEEA, per germline. This CDR3 is built from 13 residues. V was clipped by 5 bases and J by 1 base, with 8 bases between them.

This clone was picked up one time. The rearrangement uses TRBV5-1 and TRBJ2-5, with a possible D match to TRBD2 (5 bases). Trimming left V 1 base short and J 5 bases short, with 9 bases between. The CDR3 runs 13 residues. Germline loops: CDR1 SGHRS, CDR2 YFSETQ. DNA for the CDR3: TGCGCCAGCAGCTTGTCAGCGGAGGAGACCCAGTACTTC. Its translation is CASSLSAEETQYF.

The V and J genes are TRBV5-1 and TRBJ2-1; D ambiguous. Per germline, CDR1 SGHRS and CDR2 YFSETQ. V was pared by 3 bases and J by 5 bases, with 9 bases between. The CDR3 length is 13 residues. CDR3 nucleotide sequence: TGCGCCAGCAGCTCGTCAGTAAACAATGAGCAGTTCTTC. Residues: CASSSSVNNEQFF. Looking up the rest from reference TRBV5-1 and TRBJ2-1 gives the full variable domain: KAGVTQTPRYLIKTRGQQVTLSCSPISGHRSVSWYQQTPGQGLQFLFEYFSETQRNKGNFPGRFSGRQFSNSRSEMNVSTLELGDSALYLCASSSSVNNEQFFGPGTRLTVL.

The table lists this clone with a count of one. The chain has TRBV30 and TRBJ2-5; D perhaps matches TRBD1 (6 bases). The J call is uncertain, as TRBJ2-7 better fits the DNA end. This CDR3 has 14 residues. CDR1 and CDR2 from the germline V gene are GTSNPN and SVGIG (reference sequence). CDR3 loop: CAWSVDSSSYEQYF. CDR3 coding DNA: TGTGCCTGGAGTGTGGACAGCAGCTCCTACGAGCAGTACTTC.

This clone was counted only a few times. V and J are TRBV2 and TRBJ2-7, with D possibly matching TRBD1 (5 bases). With 6 bases removed from V and 5 bases from J, the gap between germline ends came to 17 bases. The CDR3 extends over 14 amino acids. Germline V gives CDR1 SNHLY, CDR2 FYNNEI. CDR3 sequence (DNA): TGTGCCAGCAGAGCCAGGGTGTCGGTCGACGAGCAGTACTTC. This translates into CASRARVSVDEQYF. The variable domain in full, with the rest retrieved from reference TRBV2 and TRBJ2-7, is EPEVTQTPSHQVTQMGQEVILRCVPISNHLYFYWYRQILGQKVEFLVSFYNNEISEKSEIFDDQFSVERPDGSNFTLKIRSTKLEDSAMYFCASRARVSVDEQYFGPGTRLTVT.

V gene TRBV9 combines with J gene TRBJ1-1; unclear D gene. The CDR3 is made up of 13 amino acids. V was shortened by 4 bases and J by 5 bases, with 12 bases between the two germline ends. Germline-derived CDR1 and CDR2 are SGDLS and YYNGEE. The CDR3 DNA sequence: TGTGCCAGCAGCACCTATCCGGGGACTGAAGCTTTCTTT. Translated, it gives CASSTYPGTEAFF.

The V gene is TRBV7-2, the J gene TRBJ2-2; D is undetermined. This CDR3 region has 14 residues. CDR1 SGHTA and CDR2 FQGNSA come from the germline V gene. The ends were cut back, 1 base at V and 3 bases at J, with 6 bases in the middle. DNA of the CDR3: TGTGCCAGCAGCTTAGACAGCTACACCGGGGAGCTGTTTTTT. Translation gives CASSLDSYTGELFF.

This chain uses TRBV5-1 with TRBJ1-3, with TRBD1 matching over 7 bases. This CDR3 spans 18 amino acids. From germline, CDR1 is SGHRS and CDR2 YFSETQ. J was trimmed by 0 bases and V by 1 base; bases with no gene match: 10. CDR3 DNA sequence: TGCGCCAGCAGCTTGACACCGACAGGGAAAGGCTCTGGAAACACCATATATTTT. The encoded protein is CASSLTPTGKGSGNTIYF. The full variable domain, with the rest looked up from reference TRBV5-1 and TRBJ1-3, is KAGVTQTPRYLIKTRGQQVTLSCSPISGHRSVSWYQQTPGQGLQFLFEYFSETQRNKGNFPGRFSGRQFSNSRSEMNVSTLELGDSALYLCASSLTPTGKGSGNTIYFGEGSWLTVV.

This clone was seen more than once but under ten times. This chain connects TRBV6-4 to TRBJ2-3; 9 nucleotides match TRBD2. The V and J ends lost 3 bases and 3 bases, in that order; junction bases with no gene match: 4. CDR3 length equals 15 residues. Germline values: CDR1 MRHNA, CDR2 SNTAGT. The CDR3 spells CASSEGSGGTDTQYF. DNA for the CDR3: TGTGCCAGCAGTGAGGGTAGCGGGGGAACAGATACGCAGTATTTT.

This clone came up once. The rearrangement links TRBV6-6 to TRBJ2-5, with D uncertain. The DNA end is more similar to TRBJ2-7, so the J call may be wrong. The CDR3 totals 13 residues. Germline assignment: CDR1 MNHNY and CDR2 SVGAGI (reference sequence). CDR3 sequence (DNA): TGTGCCAGCAGTTACTCCCGAAGTTACGAGCAGTACTTC. Protein sequence: CASSYSRSYEQYF.

CDR3 nucleotides: TGTGCCAGCAGTTTACCTGGGACTAGCGCCGCCTATTACTTC. It translates to CASSLPGTSAAYYF. This chain uses TRBV28 with TRBJ2-5, with 10 bases aligning to TRBD2. The CDR3 runs 14 residues. V shed 2 bases, J shed 14 bases, and the junction held 11 bases outside the gene matches. Germline loops: CDR1 MDHEN, CDR2 SYDVKM.

V gene TRBV5-6 combines with J gene TRBJ2-7, with TRBD2 matching 9 bases. V dropped 1 base and J dropped 6; count of bases not matched to a gene: 11. The CDR3 covers 16 residues. Looked up from germline, CDR1 is SGHDT and CDR2 is YYEEEE. Here the CDR3 DNA reads TGTGCCAGCAGCTTGATAGTATCGGGACTAGCTGGCGAGCAGTACTTC. This gives the protein CASSLIVSGLAGEQYF. Based on the CDR3 plus reference TRBV5-6 and TRBJ2-7, the full variable domain is DAGVTQSPTHLIKTRGQQVTLRCSPKSGHDTVSWYQQALGQGPQFIFQYYEEEERQRGNFPDRFSGHQFPNYSSELNVNALLLGDSALYLCASSLIVSGLAGEQYFGPGTRLTVT.

CDR3 sequence: CASSLGWPGQGQETQYF. The CDR3 DNA reads TGTGCCAGCAGCTTAGGATGGCCGGGACAGGGACAAGAGACCCAGTACTTC. The rearrangement links TRBV7-2 to TRBJ2-5, with TRBD1 matching over 9 bases. Trimming removed 1 base from V and 2 bases from J; junction bases left unmatched: 8. CDR3 length: 17 residues. Germline values: CDR1 SGHTA, CDR2 FQGNSA.

The rearrangement joins TRBV9 to TRBJ2-1; no definite D call. CDR1 and CDR2 (germline): SGDLS, YYNGEE. The CDR3 loop spans 16 amino acids. V gave up 4 bases and J gave up 0 bases, with 14 bases separating them. DNA for the CDR3: TGTGCCAGCAGCCCAACGGGTTCCTCCTCCTACAATGAGCAGTTCTTC. It encodes CASSPTGSSSYNEQFF.

The chain links TRBV6-5 to TRBJ1-5; D unclear. This CDR3 spans 14 amino acids. Trimming took off 2 bases at V and 0 bases at J, with 5 bases between the two ends. Germline CDR1 MNHEY, CDR2 SVGAGI. The CDR3 loop is CASSYPYSNQPQHF. DNA of the CDR3: TGTGCCAGCAGTTACCCCTATAGCAATCAGCCCCAGCATTTT.

The rearrangement uses TRBV4-3 and TRBJ2-7; weak D call: TRBD2 (5 bases). V gave up 0 bases and J gave up 4 bases, with 16 bases separating them. The CDR3 is made up of 16 amino acids. Germline-derived CDR1 and CDR2 are LGHNA and YSLEER. CDR3 in amino acids: CASSQDLASQRYEQYF. The CDR3 DNA reads TGCGCCAGCAGCCAAGATTTAGCTAGCCAGAGATACGAGCAGTACTTC.

The V call is TRBV5-1, the J call TRBJ1-1; possibly TRBD1 for D (6 bases). Germline CDR1 reads SGHRS; CDR2 reads YFSETQ. Trimming pared 5 bases from V and 1 base from J, leaving 9 bases between. The CDR3 is 13 residues long. DNA of the CDR3: TGCGCCAGCAGGCAGGGGCGGAACACTGAAGCTTTCTTT. Protein sequence: CASRQGRNTEAFF.

J is TRBJ2-6 and V is TRBV5-1, with 8 bases matching TRBD1. This CDR3 spans 19 amino acids. CDR1 is SGHRS and CDR2 is YFSETQ in the germline V gene. The V and J ends lost 4 bases and 1 base, in that order; junction bases with no gene match: 13. CDR3: CASSRPPGQASSGANVLTF. CDR3 DNA: TGCGCCAGCAGCCGGCCTCCGGGACAGGCTTCATCTGGGGCCAACGTCCTGACTTTC.

This chain joins TRBV10-1 and TRBJ2-2; a possible D gene is TRBD1 (5 bases). This CDR3 has 17 residues. With 4 bases removed from V and 0 bases from J, the gap between germline ends came to 15 bases. Germline V CDR1 and CDR2: WNHNN, SYGVQD (reference sequence). CDR3 in amino acids: CASSVSVNRSNTGELFF. The CDR3 DNA is TGCGCCAGCAGTGTCAGCGTGAACAGGTCGAACACCGGGGAGCTGTTTTTT.

The CDR3 DNA reads as TGTGCCAGCAGTGAAATGGAGCCTTCTACTAATGAAAAACTGTTTTTT. Encoded protein: CASSEMEPSTNEKLFF. V and J are TRBV2 and TRBJ1-4; D remains unclear. CDR1 is SNHLY and CDR2 is FYNNEI in the germline V gene. The CDR3 is 16 amino acids. With 2 bases removed from V and 2 bases from J, the gap between germline ends came to 12 bases.

This chain uses TRBV6-5 with TRBJ1-2; D unresolved. Germline V CDR1 and CDR2: MNHEY, SVGAGI. Trimming stripped 7 bases from V and 4 bases from J, with 7 bases between. This CDR3 is built from 11 residues. The CDR3 spells CASTSGYGYTF. The CDR3 coding sequence is TGTGCCAGCACCTCGGGCTATGGCTACACCTTC.

The chain uses TRBV11-2 and TRBJ2-7, with 8 nucleotides matching TRBD2. Losses at the gene ends were 4 bases for V and 5 bases for J; bases not matched to a gene: 1. CDR1 is SGHAT, CDR2 FQNNGV, per germline. CDR3 length: 12 amino acids. The CDR3 bases are TGTGCCAGCAGCTCGGGACTAGACGAGCAGTACTTC. Amino acids: CASSSGLDEQYF.

The CDR3 DNA is TGTGCCAGCAGTTTATATCGCCCAAGCGATGGAAACACCATATATTTT. It specifies CASSLYRPSDGNTIYF. This chain uses TRBV27 with TRBJ1-3; D gene unclear. From germline, CDR1 is MNHEY and CDR2 SMNVEV (reference sequence). There are 16 residues in the CDR3. V lost 1 base to trimming and J lost 3 bases, with 13 bases between them.

The chain recombines TRBV14 with TRBJ2-5; the D gene is possibly TRBD1 (6 bases). Germline-derived CDR1 and CDR2 are SGHDN and FVKESK. V lost 4 bases, J lost 9 bases, and 15 bases lay in between. The CDR3 spans 13 residues. The CDR3, as DNA: TGTGCCAGCAGCCCCCGGGACAATGGGGCCCAGTACTTC. Translation: CASSPRDNGAQYF.

The chain recombines TRBV11-2 with TRBJ2-2; possible D gene TRBD1, 5 bases. Germline CDR1 reads SGHAT; CDR2 reads FQNNGV. The CDR3 has 14 amino acids. Trimming pared 4 bases from V and 6 bases from J, leaving 12 bases between. Written as DNA, the CDR3 is TGTGCCAGCAGCTCGTGGGGCGACTCCGGGGAGCTGTTTTTT. It encodes CASSSWGDSGELFF.

As concerns this clone: A junction boundary mismatches the germline segment, possibly from a read error. The CDR3 sequence is CASSRRWDQETQYF. Here the CDR3 DNA reads TGTGCTAGCAGCAGGAGGTGGGATCAAGAGACCCAGTACTTC. The chain is built from TRBV7-7 and TRBJ2-5, with TRBD2 as a possible D gene (5 bases). The CDR3 runs to 14 residues. The germline V gene has CDR1 SSHAT and CDR2 FNYEAQ (reference sequence).

V gene TRBV19 combines with J gene TRBJ1-3, with D possibly TRBD1 on 6 matching bases. CDR1 is LNHDA and CDR2 is SQIVND in the germline V gene (reference sequence). V lost 3 bases and J lost 0, with 9 bases in between. The CDR3 consists of 15 residues. CDR3 bases: TGTGCCAGTAGTATTGTGGACAGCTCTGGAAACACCATATATTTT. Translating gives CASSIVDSSGNTIYF.

This chain uses TRBV5-1 with TRBJ2-3, with 8 nucleotides matching TRBD1. The ends lost 4 bases at V and 4 bases at J; junction bases unmatched: 11. Germline CDR1 and CDR2: SGHRS and YFSETQ. The CDR3 has 16 amino acids. The CDR3 nucleotides read TGCGCCAGCAGCCCACCTGGTACACAGGGGGCAGATACGCAGTATTTT. As protein: CASSPPGTQGADTQYF.

This chain joins TRBV7-6 and TRBJ2-6; 8 positions agree with TRBD2. The CDR3 consists of 18 residues. V was clipped by 1 base and J by 0 bases; unmatched bases: 5. From germline, CDR1 is SGHVS and CDR2 FNYEAQ. CDR3 protein: CASSLVLRGVSGANVLTF. CDR3 DNA sequence: TGTGCCAGCAGCTTAGTGCTGCGGGGGGTCTCTGGGGCCAACGTCCTGACTTTC.